The 7 T cell receptor beta chains presented below share a single source sample, sequenced in a study of blood T cell repertoires in COVID-19. This table comes from immunoSEQ multiplex PCR, and its TCRdb copy is limited to in-frame clones, with some not included. The data contain approximately 90,000 clones, around nine tenths of them singletons. Sequenced input: peripheral blood. The receptors were sampled from a woman in her 70s with acute or convalescent COVID-19.

V is TRBV28 and J is TRBJ1-5; D uncertain. The CDR3 is made up of 13 amino acids. Germline V CDR1 and CDR2: MDHEN, SYDVKM. Trimming took 6 bases from V and 1 from J, leaving 7 bases between them. CDR3 protein: CASRRESNQPQHF. The CDR3 nucleotides are TGTGCCAGCAGAAGGGAGAGCAATCAGCCCCAGCATTTT.

The chain is built from TRBV24-1 and TRBJ1-1; D possibly corresponds to TRBD1 (5 bases). Germline V gene sequence: CDR1 KGHDR, CDR2 SFDVKD. This CDR3 is 12 amino acids long. V lost 0 bases to trimming and J lost 11 bases, with 9 bases between them. The CDR3 loop is CATSDLAGLAFF. The CDR3 DNA follows: TGTGCCACCAGTGATTTGGCAGGGCTGGCTTTCTTT.

V usage is TRBV19 and J usage is TRBJ1-5; 7 bases match TRBD1. J was trimmed by 6 bases and V by 3 bases; bases with no gene match: 5. Germline V gene sequence: CDR1 LNHDA, CDR2 SQIVND (reference sequence). This CDR3 is built from 14 residues. CDR3 nucleotide sequence: TGTGCCAGTAGTATCCTCACAGGGGCTCAGCCCCAGCATTTT. This translates into CASSILTGAQPQHF.

The genes are TRBV29-1 and TRBJ1-2, with TRBD1 as a possible D gene (6 bases). With 1 base removed from V and 8 bases from J, the gap between germline ends came to 17 bases. The CDR3 is 14 amino acids. CDR1 is SQVTM, CDR2 ANQGSEA, per germline. The CDR3 DNA reads as TGCAGCGTTGAAGGACAGGCCTTCTCTAGCGGCTACACCTTC. Amino acids: CSVEGQAFSSGYTF. Looking up the rest from reference TRBV29-1 and TRBJ1-2 gives the full variable domain: SAVISQKPSRDICQRGTSLTIQCQVDSQVTMMFWYRQQPGQSLTLIATANQGSEATYESGFVIDKFPISRPNLTFSTLTVSNMSPEDSSIYLCSVEGQAFSSGYTFGSGTRLTVV.

This CDR3 is CAIRRQGRDSPLHF. Written as DNA, the CDR3 is TGTGCCATCAGGCGACAGGGTCGAGATTCACCCCTCCACTTT. The genes are TRBV10-3 and TRBJ1-6; TRBD1 matches 7 bases. The CDR3 contains 14 residues. V trimming: 6 bases; J trimming: 8 bases; junction bases outside the gene matches: 7. Germline V gives CDR1 ENHRY, CDR2 SYGVKD.

The CDR3 DNA sequence: TGTGCCAGCTCCCCCGGGATCCAAGAGACCCAGTACTTC. Its translation: CASSPGIQETQYF. The chain couples TRBV18 to TRBJ2-5; tentatively, D is TRBD2 (5 bases). Trimming took 6 bases from V and 1 from J, leaving 9 bases between them. The CDR3 is made up of 13 amino acids. The germline V gene encodes CDR1 KGHSH and CDR2 LQKENI.

This chain connects TRBV19 to TRBJ2-2; 9 bases line up with TRBD1. From germline, CDR1 is LNHDA and CDR2 SQIVND (reference sequence). With 3 bases clipped from V and 4 bases from J, the junction kept 3 bases outside the gene matches. The CDR3 consists of 15 residues. The CDR3, as DNA: TGTGCCAGTAGTATCACAGGGGGCAGCACCGGGGAGCTGTTTTTT. Translated: CASSITGGSTGELFF.